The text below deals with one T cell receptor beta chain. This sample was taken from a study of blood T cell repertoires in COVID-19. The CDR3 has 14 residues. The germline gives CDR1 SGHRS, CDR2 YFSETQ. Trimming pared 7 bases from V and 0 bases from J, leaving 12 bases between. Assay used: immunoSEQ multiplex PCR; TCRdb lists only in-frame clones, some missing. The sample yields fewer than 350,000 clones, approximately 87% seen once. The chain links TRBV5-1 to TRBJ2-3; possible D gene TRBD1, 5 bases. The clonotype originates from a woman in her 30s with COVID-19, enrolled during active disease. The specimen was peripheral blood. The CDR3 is CASVDKTSTDTQYF. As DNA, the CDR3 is TGCGCCAGCGTGGACAAAACTAGCACAGATACGCAGTATTTT.